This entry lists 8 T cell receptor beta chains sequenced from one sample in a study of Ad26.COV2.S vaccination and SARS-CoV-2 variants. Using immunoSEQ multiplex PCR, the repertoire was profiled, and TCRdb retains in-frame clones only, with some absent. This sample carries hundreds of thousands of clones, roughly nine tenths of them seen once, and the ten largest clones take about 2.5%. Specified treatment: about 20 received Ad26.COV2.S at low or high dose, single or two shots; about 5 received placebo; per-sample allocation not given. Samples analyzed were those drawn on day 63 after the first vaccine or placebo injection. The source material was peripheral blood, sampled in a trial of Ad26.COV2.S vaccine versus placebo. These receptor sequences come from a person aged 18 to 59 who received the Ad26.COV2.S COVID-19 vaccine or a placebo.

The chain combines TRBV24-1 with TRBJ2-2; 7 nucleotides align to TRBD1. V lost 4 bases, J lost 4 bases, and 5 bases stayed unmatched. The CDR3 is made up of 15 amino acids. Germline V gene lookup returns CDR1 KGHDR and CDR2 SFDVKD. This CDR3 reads CATSDPTGLTGELFF. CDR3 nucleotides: TGTGCCACCAGTGACCCGACAGGGCTCACCGGGGAGCTGTTTTTT.

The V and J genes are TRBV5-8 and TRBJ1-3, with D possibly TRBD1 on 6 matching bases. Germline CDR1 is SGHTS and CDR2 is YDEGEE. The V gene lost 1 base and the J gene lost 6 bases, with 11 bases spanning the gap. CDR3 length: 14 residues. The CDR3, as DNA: TGTGCCAGCAGCTTGACAGGGTGGGCAAACACCATATATTTT. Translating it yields CASSLTGWANTIYF.

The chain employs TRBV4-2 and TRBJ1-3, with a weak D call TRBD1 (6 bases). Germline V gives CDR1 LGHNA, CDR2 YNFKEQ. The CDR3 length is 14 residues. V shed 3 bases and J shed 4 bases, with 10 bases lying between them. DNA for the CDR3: TGTGCCAGCAGCCACTCAGGGGAGGGAAACACCATATATTTT. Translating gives CASSHSGEGNTIYF.

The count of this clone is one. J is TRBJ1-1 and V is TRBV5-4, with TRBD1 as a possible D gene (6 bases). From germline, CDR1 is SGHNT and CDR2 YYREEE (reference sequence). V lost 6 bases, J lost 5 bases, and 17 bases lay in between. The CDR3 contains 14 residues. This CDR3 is CASKRTGSGTEAFF. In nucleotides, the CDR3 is TGTGCCAGCAAAAGAACAGGGAGTGGGACTGAAGCTTTCTTT.

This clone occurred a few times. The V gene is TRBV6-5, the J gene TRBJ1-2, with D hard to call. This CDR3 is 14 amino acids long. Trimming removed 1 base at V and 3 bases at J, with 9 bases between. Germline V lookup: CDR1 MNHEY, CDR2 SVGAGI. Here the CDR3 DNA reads TGTGCCAGCAGTTACTTTCTCGGAGACTATGGCTACACCTTC. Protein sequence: CASSYFLGDYGYTF.

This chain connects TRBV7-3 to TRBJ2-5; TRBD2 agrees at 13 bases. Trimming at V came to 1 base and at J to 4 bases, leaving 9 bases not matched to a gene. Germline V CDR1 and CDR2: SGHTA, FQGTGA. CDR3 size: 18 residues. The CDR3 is CASSLKIGTSGVVETQYF. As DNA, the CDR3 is TGTGCCAGCAGCTTAAAAATCGGGACTAGCGGGGTAGTAGAGACCCAGTACTTC.

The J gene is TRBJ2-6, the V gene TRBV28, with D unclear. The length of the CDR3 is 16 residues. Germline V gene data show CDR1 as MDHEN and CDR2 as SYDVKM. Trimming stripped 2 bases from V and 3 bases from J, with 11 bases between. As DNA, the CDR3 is TGTGCCAGCAGTTTAGTGGGGTTGGGTGGGGCCAACGTCCTGACTTTC. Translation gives CASSLVGLGGANVLTF.

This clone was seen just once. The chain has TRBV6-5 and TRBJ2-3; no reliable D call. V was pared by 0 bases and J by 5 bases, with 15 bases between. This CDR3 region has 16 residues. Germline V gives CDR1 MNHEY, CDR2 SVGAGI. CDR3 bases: TGTGCCAGCAGTTACTCTGAACTTAGCCCCGTAGATACGCAGTATTTT. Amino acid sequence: CASSYSELSPVDTQYF.